These 5 T cell receptor beta chains were all obtained from the same sample, sequenced in a study of T-cell reconstitution after alpha-beta-depleted transplantation in children. TCRbeta library preparation incorporated unique molecular identifiers. MiXCR was run by TCRdb on the PCR reads, yielding one entry per CDR3 protein. Of approximately 630,000 distinct CDR3 sequences listed, about an eighth are singletons. The source material was PBMCs, sampled before TCRalphabeta/CD19-depleted stem cell transplant. Source of these receptors: a girl aged 2-9 years with congenital amegakaryocytic thrombocytopenia, due to receive a stem cell transplant.

This clonotype was picked up a small number of times. The chain carries TRBV18 and TRBJ1-5, with 7 bases fitting TRBD1. Germline values: CDR1 KGHSH, CDR2 LQKENI. J lost 0 bases, V lost 5 bases, and 7 bases had no gene match. The CDR3 contains 16 residues. In DNA, the CDR3 is TGTGCCAGCTCAACCGGACAGGCGGATAGCAATCAGCCCCAGCATTTT. Translating it yields CASSTGQADSNQPQHF.

This clonotype was observed many times. The J gene is TRBJ2-7, the V gene TRBV5-1, with D perhaps TRBD1 (6 bases). The CDR3 is made up of 14 amino acids. V was cut by 2 bases and J by 3 bases, with 12 bases left in between. Germline loops: CDR1 SGHRS, CDR2 YFSETQ. Written as DNA, the CDR3 is TGCGCCAGCAGCTTACAGGGCCAGGGCTACGAGCAGTACTTC. Translation gives CASSLQGQGYEQYF.

This clonotype showed up many times. V gene TRBV5-1 combines with J gene TRBJ2-7; D possibly corresponds to TRBD1 (7 bases). V gave up 0 bases and J gave up 0 bases, with 13 bases separating them. Per germline, CDR1 SGHRS and CDR2 YFSETQ. This CDR3 spans 16 amino acids. The CDR3 spells CASSLDPGGNSYEQYF. The CDR3 DNA reads as TGCGCCAGCAGCTTGGATCCAGGGGGGAACTCCTACGAGCAGTACTTC.

This clonotype was counted many times. The chain uses TRBV20-1 and TRBJ1-5; D might be TRBD1 (5 bases). The CDR3 runs 17 residues. Germline CDR1 reads DFQATT; CDR2 reads SNEGSKA (reference sequence). V was shortened by 3 bases and J by 2 bases, with 20 bases between the two germline ends. DNA of the CDR3: TGCAGTGCTAGGGTGGACACCCTCTCTATAGGCAATCAGCCCCAGCATTTT. Protein product: CSARVDTLSIGNQPQHF.

This clonotype was counted ten times or more. V usage is TRBV27 and J usage is TRBJ2-7; 12 bases agree with TRBD2. Per germline, CDR1 MNHEY and CDR2 SMNVEV (reference sequence). Losses at the gene ends were 2 bases for V and 3 bases for J; bases not matched to a gene: 2. This CDR3 has 15 residues. The CDR3 DNA follows: TGTGCCAGCAGTTTACGGACTAGCGGGATCTACGAGCAGTACTTC. Protein product: CASSLRTSGIYEQYF.